The rows below give T cell receptor beta chains drawn from one sample of a study of prognosis after radiotherapy for stage I lung cancer. TCRdb passed the multiplex PCR reads through MiXCR, listing each CDR3 protein once. The sample lists about 59,000 distinct CDR3 sequences, roughly 29% seen once, with about 7.5% in the top ten. Sequenced material: PBMCs, taken before or after stereotactic body radiation therapy (not recorded which). The receptors shown here come from a donor older than 45 with non-small cell lung cancer. The CDR3 runs from the conserved cysteine through the conserved F or W. D genes are given only for firm matches. Clone size appears in some rows only: once, few, many, or a class for an expanded clone.

d_gene: TRBD2
v_gene: TRBV4-1
abundance: many
j_gene: TRBJ2-3
CDR3nt: TGCGCCAGCAGCCAACCGACTAGCGGGGGGGCCCCTACGCAGTATTTT
CDR3aa: CASSQPTSGGAPTQYF

d_gene: -
v_gene: TRBV6-2/TRBV6-3
abundance: -
j_gene: TRBJ2-5
CDR3nt: TGTGCCCGCCGGGAGTGGGGCCCGGAGACCCAGTACTTC
CDR3aa: CARREWGPETQYF

d_gene: -
v_gene: TRBV20-1
abundance: many
j_gene: TRBJ2-3
CDR3nt: TGCAGTGCCGCGGACCCCACTAGCACAGATACGCAGTATTTT
CDR3aa: CSAADPTSTDTQYF

d_gene: -
v_gene: TRBV12-3/TRBV12-4
abundance: many
j_gene: TRBJ1-3
CDR3nt: TGTGCCAGCAGTTTAGGGGGACACCTAGGAAACACCATATATTTT
CDR3aa: CASSLGGHLGNTIYF

d_gene: -
v_gene: TRBV14
abundance: many
j_gene: TRBJ1-2
CDR3nt: TGTGCCAGCAGCCCTCCGGCTGGGGGATATGGCTACACCTTC
CDR3aa: CASSPPAGGYGYTF

d_gene: -
v_gene: TRBV7-6
abundance: many
j_gene: TRBJ2-1
CDR3nt: TGTGCCAGCAGCTTACCCAACGACAATGAGCAGTTCTTC
CDR3aa: CASSLPNDNEQFF

d_gene: TRBD1
v_gene: TRBV7-2
abundance: many
j_gene: TRBJ2-2
CDR3nt: TGTGCCAGCAGCTCTCCGGGACAGCCAAGGGAGCTGTTTTTT
CDR3aa: CASSSPGQPRELFF

d_gene: -
v_gene: TRBV6-1
abundance: -
j_gene: TRBJ1-6
CDR3nt: TGTGCCAGCAGTGAATTCCACGGCAATTCACCCCTCCACTTT
CDR3aa: CASSEFHGNSPLHF

d_gene: -
v_gene: TRBV5-5
abundance: many
j_gene: TRBJ1-2
CDR3nt: TGTGCCAGCAGCCCTAGGACTTTCAATGGCTACACCTTC
CDR3aa: CASSPRTFNGYTF

d_gene: TRBD1
v_gene: TRBV11-2
abundance: many
j_gene: TRBJ1-2
CDR3nt: TGTGCCAGCAGCGAGTTGACAGGGCTTGGGGATGGCTACACCTTC
CDR3aa: CASSELTGLGDGYTF

d_gene: -
v_gene: TRBV5-1
abundance: many
j_gene: TRBJ2-2
CDR3nt: TGCGCCAGCCAAGGTCCCGGCGACACCGGGGAGCTGTTTTTT
CDR3aa: CASQGPGDTGELFF

d_gene: TRBD1
v_gene: TRBV5-1
abundance: many
j_gene: TRBJ1-5
CDR3nt: TGCGCCAGCAGCTTGGACAGGGGAAGCAATCAGCCCCAGCATTTT
CDR3aa: CASSLDRGSNQPQHF

d_gene: -
v_gene: TRBV5-1
abundance: many
j_gene: TRBJ2-1
CDR3nt: TGCGCCAGCAGCTACAGGGTGGGCAATGAGCAGTTCTTC
CDR3aa: CASSYRVGNEQFF

d_gene: -
v_gene: TRBV6-1
abundance: many
j_gene: TRBJ2-3
CDR3nt: TGTGCCGTTGGGGGGCTCCTCAGACGGGCAAGCACAGATACGCAGTATTTT
CDR3aa: CAVGGLLRRASTDTQYF

d_gene: -
v_gene: TRBV20-1
abundance: many
j_gene: TRBJ2-5
CDR3nt: TGCAGTGCTAGAGAGTTAGAGACCCAGTACTTC
CDR3aa: CSARELETQYF

d_gene: TRBD2
v_gene: TRBV4-1
abundance: many
j_gene: TRBJ2-3
CDR3nt: TGCGCCAGCAGCCCGGGGACTAGCGGGGGGGCCTATACGCAGTATTTT
CDR3aa: CASSPGTSGGAYTQYF

d_gene: -
v_gene: TRBV6-2/TRBV6-3
abundance: many
j_gene: TRBJ1-5
CDR3nt: TGTGCCATAAGTAGGGCAGCCAGAAATCAGCCCCAGCATTTT
CDR3aa: CAISRAARNQPQHF

d_gene: -
v_gene: TRBV6-1
abundance: -
j_gene: TRBJ2-7
CDR3nt: TGTGCCAGCAGACCGACATTCCTATACGAGCAGTACTTC
CDR3aa: CASRPTFLYEQYF

d_gene: -
v_gene: TRBV5-1
abundance: many
j_gene: TRBJ2-1
CDR3nt: TGCGCCAGCAGCCCGCAGACTAGTTTCGATGAGCAGTTCTTC
CDR3aa: CASSPQTSFDEQFF

d_gene: TRBD1
v_gene: TRBV20-1
abundance: many
j_gene: TRBJ1-4
CDR3nt: TGCAGTGCTTCCAGGGGGGGTGGGGAAAAACTGTTTTTT
CDR3aa: CSASRGGGEKLFF

d_gene: -
v_gene: TRBV28
abundance: many
j_gene: TRBJ1-1
CDR3nt: TGTGCCAGCAGTAAGAGTCGGAACACTGAAGCTTTCTTT
CDR3aa: CASSKSRNTEAFF

d_gene: -
v_gene: TRBV6-2/TRBV6-3
abundance: -
j_gene: TRBJ2-2
CDR3nt: TGTGCCAGCAGTACACTTATAGGGACCGGGGAGCTGTTTTTT
CDR3aa: CASSTLIGTGELFF

d_gene: -
v_gene: TRBV9
abundance: many
j_gene: TRBJ2-1
CDR3nt: TGTGCCAGCAGCGCCTCTACCTACAATGAGCAGTTCTTC
CDR3aa: CASSASTYNEQFF

d_gene: -
v_gene: TRBV5-1
abundance: -
j_gene: TRBJ1-2
CDR3nt: TGCGCCAGCAGTCCGGATCCTGGACGGACTTTTTATGGCTACACCTTC
CDR3aa: CASSPDPGRTFYGYTF

d_gene: -
v_gene: TRBV4-1
abundance: many
j_gene: TRBJ1-1
CDR3nt: TGCGCCAGCAGCCCCTACATGGGAGGCAACACTGAAGCTTTCTTT
CDR3aa: CASSPYMGGNTEAFF

d_gene: -
v_gene: TRBV3-1
abundance: many
j_gene: TRBJ1-5
CDR3nt: TGTGCCAGCAGCCGGGGCAATAGCAATCAGCCCCAGCATTTT
CDR3aa: CASSRGNSNQPQHF

d_gene: -
v_gene: TRBV6-6
abundance: many
j_gene: TRBJ1-5
CDR3nt: TGTGCCAGCAGTCAACAGGTACAGGGTAGGAATCAGCCCCAGCATTTT
CDR3aa: CASSQQVQGRNQPQHF

d_gene: TRBD1
v_gene: TRBV5-1
abundance: many
j_gene: TRBJ2-2
CDR3nt: TGCGCCAGCAGCCCTAGCAGGGGGCCGATCGGGGAGCTGTTTTTT
CDR3aa: CASSPSRGPIGELFF

d_gene: TRBD2
v_gene: TRBV11-2
abundance: many
j_gene: TRBJ2-7
CDR3nt: TGTGCCAGCAGTCCCCGGCTAGCGGGGGCCCCGCGGCAGTACTTC
CDR3aa: CASSPRLAGAPRQYF

d_gene: TRBD2
v_gene: TRBV24-1
abundance: many
j_gene: TRBJ2-3
CDR3nt: TGTGCCACCAGTGATTTCGGGCGGGGGGGCCTCGATACGCAGTATTTT
CDR3aa: CATSDFGRGGLDTQYF

d_gene: -
v_gene: TRBV10-1
abundance: -
j_gene: TRBJ2-1
CDR3nt: TGCGCCAGCAGTGAGTCCGGACCGTCCTACAATGAGCAGTTCTTC
CDR3aa: CASSESGPSYNEQFF

d_gene: -
v_gene: TRBV7-6
abundance: once
j_gene: TRBJ2-5
CDR3nt: TGTGCCAGCAGCACACCATCGGCGGGGGCGGAGACCCAGTACTTC
CDR3aa: CASSTPSAGAETQYF

d_gene: TRBD1
v_gene: TRBV4-1
abundance: many
j_gene: TRBJ2-7
CDR3nt: TGCGCCAGCAGCCAAGGACAGGGGACCTACGAGCAGTACTTC
CDR3aa: CASSQGQGTYEQYF

d_gene: -
v_gene: TRBV24-1
abundance: many
j_gene: TRBJ1-6
CDR3nt: TGTGCCACCAGTGATTTCCCTGAGAGGGGGGCTACCCGGACCTATAATTCACCCCTCCACTTT
CDR3aa: CATSDFPERGATRTYNSPLHF

d_gene: -
v_gene: TRBV20-1
abundance: many
j_gene: TRBJ1-5
CDR3nt: TGCAGTGCTAGTAACGGGGGAAGCAATCAGCCCCAGCATTTT
CDR3aa: CSASNGGSNQPQHF